The rows below give T cell receptor beta chains drawn from one sample of a study of blood T cell repertoires in COVID-19. Method: immunoSEQ multiplex PCR; TCRdb's copy keeps in-frame clones and lacks some. The profile shows approximately 250,000 clones, approximately 86% of them singletons. Sequencing was performed on peripheral blood. The receptors were sampled from a woman aged 55-75 years with active or convalescent COVID-19. Each CDR3 is given with its conserved first and last residue. A D gene is named only where the DNA matches it firmly.

len,v_gene,d_gene,CDR3aa
16,TRBV11-3,.,CASSRRRLGAYNEQFF
14,TRBV7-9,TRBD1,CASSQQGSITEAFF
14,TRBV24-1,.,CATSASDRRNEQFF
13,TRBV10-3,.,CAISYRDDYGYTF
15,TRBV4-1,.,CASSDTTTSTDTQYF
16,TRBV7-8,.,CASSSRPQTTGNTIYF
13,TRBV6-1,TRBD2,CASSEPPSGTQYF
15,TRBV5-1,TRBD1,CASSLTGDVDNEQFF
17,TRBV4-1,.,CASRGAATGWTNEKLFF
14,TRBV6-5,TRBD1,CASSRDRARYEQYF
14,TRBV5-1,.,CASSFDGSGQPQHF
14,TRBV2,.,CASSEDYSNYEQYF
15,TRBV19,.,CASSPHTGINTEAFF
13,TRBV28,TRBD1,CASSTTGGYGYTF
14,TRBV14,TRBD1,CASSILTGGTEAFF
17,TRBV9,TRBD2,CASSVGDGLAGLYEQYF
13,TRBV4-1,.,CASSQDRGGELFF
17,TRBV24-1,.,CATSDPRPEVNTGELFF
15,TRBV15,.,CATSRDRGPFTEAFF
14,TRBV5-1,.,CASTPTGSLTEAFF
15,TRBV27,TRBD2,CASRNEGGSYNEQFF
16,TRBV5-4,TRBD2,CASSPGGVQDTGELFF
13,TRBV30,.,CAWRGTHRGEQYF
13,TRBV6-5,.,CASSRPLSGELFF
11,TRBV6-5,.,CASHGQTGYTF